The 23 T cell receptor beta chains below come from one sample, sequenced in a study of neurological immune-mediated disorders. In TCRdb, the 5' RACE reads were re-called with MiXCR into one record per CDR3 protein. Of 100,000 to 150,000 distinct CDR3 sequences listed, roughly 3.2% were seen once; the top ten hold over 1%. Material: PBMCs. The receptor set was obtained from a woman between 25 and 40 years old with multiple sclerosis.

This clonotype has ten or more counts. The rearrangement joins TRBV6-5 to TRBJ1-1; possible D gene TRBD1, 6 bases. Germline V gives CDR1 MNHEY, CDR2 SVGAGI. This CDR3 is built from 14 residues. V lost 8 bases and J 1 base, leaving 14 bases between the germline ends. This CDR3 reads CASARGEPNTEAFF. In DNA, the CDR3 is TGTGCCAGCGCCAGGGGCGAACCGAACACTGAAGCTTTCTTT.

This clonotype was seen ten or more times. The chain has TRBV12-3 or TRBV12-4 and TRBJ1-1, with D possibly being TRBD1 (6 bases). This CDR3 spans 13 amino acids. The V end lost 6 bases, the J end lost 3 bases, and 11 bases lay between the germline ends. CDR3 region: CASSRQVYTEAFF. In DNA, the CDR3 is TGTGCCAGCAGCCGACAGGTGTACACTGAAGCTTTCTTT.

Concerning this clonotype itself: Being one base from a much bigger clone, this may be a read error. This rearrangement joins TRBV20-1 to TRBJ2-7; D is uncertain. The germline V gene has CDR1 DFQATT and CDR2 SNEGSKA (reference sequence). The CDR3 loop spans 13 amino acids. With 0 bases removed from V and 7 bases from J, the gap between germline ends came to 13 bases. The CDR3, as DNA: TGCAGTGCTAGAGACAGTAAGAGGAAAGAGCAGTACTTC. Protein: CSARDSKRKEQYF.

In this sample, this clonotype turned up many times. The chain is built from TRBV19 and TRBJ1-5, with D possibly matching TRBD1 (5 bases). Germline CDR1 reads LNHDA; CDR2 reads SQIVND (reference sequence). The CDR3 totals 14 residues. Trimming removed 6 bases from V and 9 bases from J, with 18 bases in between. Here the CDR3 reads CASRNPREDRPQHF. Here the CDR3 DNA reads TGTGCCAGTAGGAACCCCAGGGAGGATCGGCCCCAGCATTTT.

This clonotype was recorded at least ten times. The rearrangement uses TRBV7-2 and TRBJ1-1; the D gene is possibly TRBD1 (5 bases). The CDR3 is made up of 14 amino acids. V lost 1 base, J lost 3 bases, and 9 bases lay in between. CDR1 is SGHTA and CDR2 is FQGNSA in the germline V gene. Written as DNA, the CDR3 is TGTGCCAGCAGCTTAGAGGGGATGCACACTGAAGCTTTCTTT. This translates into CASSLEGMHTEAFF.

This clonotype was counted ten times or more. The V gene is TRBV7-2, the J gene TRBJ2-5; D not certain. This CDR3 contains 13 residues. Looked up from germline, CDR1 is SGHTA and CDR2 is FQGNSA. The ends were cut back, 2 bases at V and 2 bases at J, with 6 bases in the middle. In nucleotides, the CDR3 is TGTGCCAGCAGCTTATTGCAGCAAGAGACCCAGTACTTC. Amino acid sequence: CASSLLQQETQYF. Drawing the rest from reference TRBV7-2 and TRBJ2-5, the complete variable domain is GAGVSQSPSNKVTEKGKDVELRCDPISGHTALYWYRQSLGQGLEFLIYFQGNSAPDKSGLPSDRFSAERTGGSVSTLTIQRTQQEDSAVYLCASSLLQQETQYFGPGTRLLVL.

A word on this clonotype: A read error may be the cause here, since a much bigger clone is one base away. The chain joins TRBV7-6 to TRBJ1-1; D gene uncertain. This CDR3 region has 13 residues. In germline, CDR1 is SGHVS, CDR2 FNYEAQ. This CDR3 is CASSLGVSTAAFF. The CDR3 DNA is TGTGCCAGCAGCTTAGGCGTTAGCACTGCAGCTTTCTTT.

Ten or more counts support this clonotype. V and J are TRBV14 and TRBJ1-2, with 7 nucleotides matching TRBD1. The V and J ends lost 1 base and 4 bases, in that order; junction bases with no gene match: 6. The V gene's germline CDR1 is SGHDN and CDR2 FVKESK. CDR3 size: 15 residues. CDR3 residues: CASSQATGAAYGYTF. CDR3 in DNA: TGTGCCAGCAGCCAAGCCACAGGGGCAGCCTATGGCTACACCTTC.

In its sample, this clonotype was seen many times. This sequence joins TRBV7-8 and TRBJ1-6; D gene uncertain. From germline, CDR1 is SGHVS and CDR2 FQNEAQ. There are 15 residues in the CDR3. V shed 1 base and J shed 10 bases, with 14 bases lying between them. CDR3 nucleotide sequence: TGTGCCAGCAGCTTAGACGGAGGGAGGTTGTCACCCCTCCACTTT. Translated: CASSLDGGRLSPLHF.

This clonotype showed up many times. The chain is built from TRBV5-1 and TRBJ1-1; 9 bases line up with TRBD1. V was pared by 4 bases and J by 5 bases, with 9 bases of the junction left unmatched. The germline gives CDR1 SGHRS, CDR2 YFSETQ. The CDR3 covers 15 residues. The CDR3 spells CASSTLTGGRTEAFF. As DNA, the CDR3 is TGCGCCAGCAGCACATTGACAGGGGGTCGGACTGAAGCTTTCTTT.

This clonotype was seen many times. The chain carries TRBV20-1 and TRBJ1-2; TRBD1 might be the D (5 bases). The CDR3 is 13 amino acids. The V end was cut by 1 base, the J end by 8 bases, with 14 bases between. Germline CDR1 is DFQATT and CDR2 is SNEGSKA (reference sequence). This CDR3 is CSARGDREGGYTF. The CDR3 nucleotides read TGCAGTGCTAGAGGGGACCGGGAGGGCGGCTACACCTTC.

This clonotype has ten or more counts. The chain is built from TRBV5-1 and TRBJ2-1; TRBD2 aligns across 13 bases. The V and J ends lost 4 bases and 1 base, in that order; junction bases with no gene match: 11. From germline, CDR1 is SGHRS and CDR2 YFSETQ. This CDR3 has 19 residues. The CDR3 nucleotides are TGCGCCAGCAGCCCGACTAGCGGGGGGCCGTCCCTTTCCTACAATGAGCAGTTCTTC. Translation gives CASSPTSGGPSLSYNEQFF. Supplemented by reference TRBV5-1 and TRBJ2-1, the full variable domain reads KAGVTQTPRYLIKTRGQQVTLSCSPISGHRSVSWYQQTPGQGLQFLFEYFSETQRNKGNFPGRFSGRQFSNSRSEMNVSTLELGDSALYLCASSPTSGGPSLSYNEQFFGPGTRLTVL.

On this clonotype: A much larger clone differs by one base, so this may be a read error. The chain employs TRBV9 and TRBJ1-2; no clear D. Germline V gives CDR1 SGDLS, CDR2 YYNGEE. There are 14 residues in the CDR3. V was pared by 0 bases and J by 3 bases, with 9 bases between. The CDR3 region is CASSVEGSHYGYTF. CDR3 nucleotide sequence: TGTGCCAGCAGCGTAGAAGGGTCGCACTATGGCTACACCTTC.

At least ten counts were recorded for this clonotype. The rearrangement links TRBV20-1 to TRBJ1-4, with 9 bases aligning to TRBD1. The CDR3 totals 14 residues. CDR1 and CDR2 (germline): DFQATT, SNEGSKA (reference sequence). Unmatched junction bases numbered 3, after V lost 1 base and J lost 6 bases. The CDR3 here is CSARAGQGYEKLFF. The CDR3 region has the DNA TGCAGTGCTAGAGCGGGACAGGGCTATGAAAAACTGTTTTTT.

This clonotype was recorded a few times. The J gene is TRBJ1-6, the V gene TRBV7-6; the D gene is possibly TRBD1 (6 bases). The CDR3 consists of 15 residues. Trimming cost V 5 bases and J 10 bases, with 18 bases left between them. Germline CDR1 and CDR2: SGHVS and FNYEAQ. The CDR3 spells CASSRLTGTGSPLHF. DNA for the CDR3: TGTGCCAGCAGCCGCCTGACAGGAACGGGATCACCCCTCCACTTT.

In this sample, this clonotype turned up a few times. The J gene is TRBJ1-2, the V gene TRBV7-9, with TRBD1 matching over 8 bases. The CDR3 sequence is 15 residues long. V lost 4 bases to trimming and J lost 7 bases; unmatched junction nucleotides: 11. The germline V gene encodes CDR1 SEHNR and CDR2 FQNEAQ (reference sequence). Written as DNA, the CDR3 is TGTGCCAGCAGCTCTGTGGACAGGGTAGCGTTTGGCTACACCTTC. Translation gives CASSSVDRVAFGYTF.

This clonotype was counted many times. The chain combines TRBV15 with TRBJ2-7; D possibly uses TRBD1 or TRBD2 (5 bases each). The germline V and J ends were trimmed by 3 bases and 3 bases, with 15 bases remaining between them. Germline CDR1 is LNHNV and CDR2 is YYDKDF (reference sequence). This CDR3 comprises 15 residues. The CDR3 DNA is TGTGCCACCAGCAGGGACCCCGGGACGGACTACGAGCAGTACTTC. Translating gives CATSRDPGTDYEQYF.

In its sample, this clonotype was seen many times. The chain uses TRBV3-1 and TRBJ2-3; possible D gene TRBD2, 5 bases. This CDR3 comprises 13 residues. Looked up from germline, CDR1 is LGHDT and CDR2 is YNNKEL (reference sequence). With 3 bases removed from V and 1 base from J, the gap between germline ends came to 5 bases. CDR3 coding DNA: TGTGCCAGCAGCCAGCGGGGCACAGATACGCAGTATTTT. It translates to CASSQRGTDTQYF.

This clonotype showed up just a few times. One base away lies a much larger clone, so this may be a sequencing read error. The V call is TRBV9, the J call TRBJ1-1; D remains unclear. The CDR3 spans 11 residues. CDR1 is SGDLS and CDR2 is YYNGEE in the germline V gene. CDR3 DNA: TGTGACAGCAGCGTCCCCCCTGAAGCTTTCTTT. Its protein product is CDSSVPPEAFF.

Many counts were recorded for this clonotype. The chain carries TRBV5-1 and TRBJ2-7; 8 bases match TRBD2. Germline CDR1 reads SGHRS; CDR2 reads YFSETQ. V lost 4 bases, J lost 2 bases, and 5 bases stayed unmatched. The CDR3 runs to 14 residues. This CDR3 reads CASSATSGPYEQYF. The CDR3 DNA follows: TGCGCCAGCAGCGCCACTAGCGGACCCTACGAGCAGTACTTC.

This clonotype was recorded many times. The CDR3 DNA is TGTGCCAGCGGCGGAGCGGGAGGACCCTACGAGCAGTACTTC. Protein: CASGGAGGPYEQYF. This chain connects TRBV9 to TRBJ2-7, with TRBD2 matching over 9 bases. Germline CDR1 and CDR2: SGDLS and YYNGEE. The V and J ends lost 7 bases and 2 bases, in that order; junction bases with no gene match: 7. The CDR3 runs to 14 residues.

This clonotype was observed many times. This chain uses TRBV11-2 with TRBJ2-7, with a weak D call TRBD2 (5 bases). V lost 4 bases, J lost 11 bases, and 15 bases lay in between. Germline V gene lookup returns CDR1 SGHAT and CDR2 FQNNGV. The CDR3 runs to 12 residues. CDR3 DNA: TGTGCCAGCAGCTCTTACCGGGGTACGGAGTACTTC. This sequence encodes CASSSYRGTEYF.

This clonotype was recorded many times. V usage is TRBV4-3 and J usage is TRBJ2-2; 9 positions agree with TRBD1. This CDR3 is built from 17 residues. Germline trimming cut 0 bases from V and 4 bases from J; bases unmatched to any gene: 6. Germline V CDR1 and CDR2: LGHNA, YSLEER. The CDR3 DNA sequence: TGCGCCAGCAGCCAAGAACCAGGACAGGGGCGCACCGGGGAGCTGTTTTTT. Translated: CASSQEPGQGRTGELFF.